This is a list of T cell receptor beta chains from one sample in a study of T cell changes during pregnancy in multiple sclerosis. Profiled with immunoSEQ multiplex PCR; TCRdb holds only in-frame clones, not every one. Seen here are nearly 50,000 clones, approximately 95% observed once, and the top ten hold approximately 0.49%. Sequenced material: CD4+ T cells from peripheral blood mononuclear cells, taken in the first trimester of pregnancy. These TCRs come from a female donor with multiple sclerosis, enrolled in a pregnancy study. CDR3s include the opening cysteine and the closing phenylalanine or tryptophan. The D gene is left open where the match is weak. Rows give clone size only sometimes, using once, few, many, or a class for an expanded clone.

V,D,J,size,DNA,CDR3
TRBV28,TRBD2,TRBJ2-1,-,TGTGCCAGCACCGATCGGACTAGCGGGAGATACAATGAGCAGTTCTTC,CASTDRTSGRYNEQFF
TRBV28,TRBD1,TRBJ1-5,-,TGTGCCAGCAGTCCAAGACAGGGACGAACCAGGCCCCAGCATTTT,CASSPRQGRTRPQHF
TRBV5-1,-,TRBJ2-1,-,TGCGCCAGCAGCCCAGGGACATGGGGGAATGAGCAGTTCTTC,CASSPGTWGNEQFF
TRBV29-1,TRBD1,TRBJ2-2,-,TGCAGCGCCCACAGGGGACCTAACACCGGGGAGCTGTTTTTT,CSAHRGPNTGELFF
TRBV11-2,-,TRBJ1-1,-,TGTGCCAGCAGCGTCCTGACGTTCAGGGGTGCTATGAACACTGAAGCTTTCTTT,CASSVLTFRGAMNTEAFF
TRBV19,TRBD2,TRBJ2-3,once,TGTGCCAGTAGTGGGCTAGCGGGGGGCGCAGATACGCAGTATTTT,CASSGLAGGADTQYF
TRBV7-7,TRBD1,TRBJ2-7,-,TGTGCTAGCAGCGCCCGGACAGGGGGGTCTGGAGAGCAGTACTTC,CASSARTGGSGEQYF
TRBV6-1,TRBD1,TRBJ1-6,-,TGTGCCAGCAGCTACGATAGGACAGGGAATTCACCCCTCCACTTT,CASSYDRTGNSPLHF
TRBV19,-,TRBJ1-2,-,TGTGCCAGTAGTATCTCAGGGAATGGCTACACCTTC,CASSISGNGYTF
TRBV5-1,TRBD2,TRBJ2-1,-,TGCGCCAGCAGCTTGTCTTTAGCCTCGGCGGGGGTGCACAATGAGCAGTTCTTC,CASSLSLASAGVHNEQFF
TRBV7-2,-,TRBJ2-3,-,TGTGCCAGCAGCTACACTCTAGCCGGGCTCCCCATAAGTGGGCAGTATTTT,CASSYTLAGLPISGQYF
TRBV5-8,-,TRBJ2-7,-,TGTGCCAGCAGCTTGGACAGGGTCAGCGAGCAGTACTTC,CASSLDRVSEQYF
TRBV18,-,TRBJ1-1,-,TGTGCCAGCTCACCGGGGCGGACGAACACTGAAGCTTTCTTT,CASSPGRTNTEAFF
TRBV15,-,TRBJ1-2,-,TGTGCCACCAGCAGAGTGGGCACGAGAAGGTGGGGCTACACCTTC,CATSRVGTRRWGYTF
TRBV4-1,-,TRBJ2-7,-,TGCGCCAGCAGCCCTGGAACGTGGGGAAAGGACATTTACGAGCAGTACTTC,CASSPGTWGKDIYEQYF
TRBV4-2,TRBD2,TRBJ2-7,-,TGTGCCAGCAGCCAAGGGGGGGGAGAGAGAACCTACGAGCAGTACTTC,CASSQGGGERTYEQYF
TRBV14,-,TRBJ1-1,few,TGTGCCAGCAGCCAAGATCGGACACTTGAAGCTTTCTTT,CASSQDRTLEAFF
TRBV6-1,TRBD2,TRBJ2-1,once,TGTGCCAGCAGTGAACTGGCGGGGGGTTCCTACAATGAGCAGTTCTTC,CASSELAGGSYNEQFF
TRBV9,-,TRBJ2-7,-,TGTGCCAGCAGCGTAGACGCTAGGTCCTACGAGCAGTACTTC,CASSVDARSYEQYF
TRBV4-1,-,TRBJ2-7,-,TGCGCCAGCAGCCAAATATCAGGGGTTTCGTACGAGCAGTACTTC,CASSQISGVSYEQYF
TRBV11-1,TRBD2,TRBJ2-5,-,TGTGCCAGCAGCTTCGGTTGGGGGGGATCGGTTGGGACCCAGTACTTC,CASSFGWGGSVGTQYF
TRBV6-6,-,TRBJ1-3,-,TGTGCCAGCACCTTTACACGGAGCTCTGGAAACACCATATATTTT,CASTFTRSSGNTIYF
TRBV11-1,-,TRBJ1-5,once,TGTGCCAGCAGCTTAGCGGAGGGTACGGATCAGCCCCAGCATTTT,CASSLAEGTDQPQHF
TRBV15,TRBD2,TRBJ2-7,-,TGTGCCACCAGCAGAGTTGGGACTAGCGGGGGGCCCTACGAGCAGTACTTC,CATSRVGTSGGPYEQYF
TRBV6-1,TRBD1,TRBJ1-4,-,TGTGCCAGCAGTGTTCGGGACAGGTCTGAAAAACTGTTTTTT,CASSVRDRSEKLFF
TRBV7-3,TRBD1,TRBJ2-3,once,TGTGCCAGCAGCCCCGACAGGGGGCATCCAGATACGCAGTATTTT,CASSPDRGHPDTQYF
TRBV5-1,-,TRBJ1-6,-,TGCGCCAGCAGCTTGGGCCGGGGGGACAATAATTCACCCCTCCACTTT,CASSLGRGDNNSPLHF
TRBV5-1,-,TRBJ2-7,few,TGCGCCAGCTCGGACACGGGGGTCGAGCAGTACTTC,CASSDTGVEQYF